A single sample is the source of the 14 T cell receptor beta chains below, sequenced in a study of blood T cell repertoires in COVID-19. Clones were sequenced by immunoSEQ multiplex PCR, and TCRdb holds only the in-frame ones, with some missing. The table lists hundreds of thousands of clones, 80% to 90% of them singletons. Sample: PBMCs or T cells enriched from blood (not recorded which). The receptors stem from a man aged 25-45 years who had recovered from COVID-19.

This chain joins TRBV11-2 and TRBJ2-1, with D perhaps matching TRBD2 (6 bases). Germline V gene lookup returns CDR1 SGHAT and CDR2 FQNNGV. Trimming shortened V by 1 base and J by 14 bases, and 18 bases separated the two germline ends. The CDR3 consists of 14 residues. CDR3 sequence reads: CASSLGVTGLAKFF. DNA of the CDR3: TGTGCCAGCAGCTTAGGGGTCACGGGGCTAGCGAAGTTCTTC.

In this sample, this clone turned up a few times. V usage is TRBV4-1 and J usage is TRBJ1-5, with 8 positions matching TRBD1. V lost 4 bases to trimming and J lost 1 base; unmatched junction nucleotides: 3. The germline gives CDR1 MGHRA, CDR2 YSYEKL. The CDR3 runs to 15 residues. The CDR3 sequence is CASSPGGASNQPQHF. For the CDR3, the DNA is TGCGCCAGCAGCCCAGGGGGCGCAAGCAATCAGCCCCAGCATTTT.

The CDR3 loop is CASSLGHSGQYF. The CDR3, as DNA: TGTGCCAGCAGCCTGGGACACTCAGGGCAGTACTTC. This chain links TRBV28 with TRBJ2-7; possible D gene TRBD1, 6 bases. CDR1 and CDR2 (germline): MDHEN, SYDVKM. CDR3 length: 12 residues. Deletions cut 6 bases from V and 9 bases from J, with 15 bases between.

Only a few counts were recorded for this clone. V usage is TRBV3-1 (or the pseudogene TRBV3-2) and J usage is TRBJ1-3, with D possibly being TRBD1 (5 bases). CDR1 and CDR2 from the germline V gene are LGHDT and YNNKEL (reference sequence). The CDR3 is 16 residues long. V was trimmed by 4 bases and J by 3 bases, leaving 16 bases between them. This CDR3 reads CASSLSSGNDGNTIYF. CDR3 nucleotides: TGTGCCAGCAGCCTCAGCTCAGGGAATGATGGAAACACCATATATTTT.

This chain joins TRBV29-1 and TRBJ2-7; the D gene is possibly TRBD2 (6 bases). CDR3 length: 13 residues. With 6 bases removed from V and 7 bases from J, the gap between germline ends came to 19 bases. The germline V gene encodes CDR1 SQVTM and CDR2 ANQGSEA. This CDR3 is CSVLPTIGGEQYF. The CDR3 region has the DNA TGCAGCGTGCTACCAACCATTGGGGGGGAGCAGTACTTC.

This clone was counted a single time. This chain uses TRBV6-5 with TRBJ1-6, with D perhaps matching TRBD1 (6 bases). This CDR3 region has 14 residues. V was pared by 4 bases and J by 7 bases, with 11 bases between. Looked up from germline, CDR1 is MNHEY and CDR2 is SVGAGI. The CDR3 loop reads CASSWGHSNSPLHF. CDR3 in DNA: TGTGCCAGCAGTTGGGGACATAGCAATTCACCCCTCCACTTT.

The chain recombines TRBV7-2 with TRBJ1-1; D is unclear. The CDR3 runs 15 residues. In germline, CDR1 is SGHTA, CDR2 FQGNSA. With 1 base removed from V and 1 base from J, the gap between germline ends came to 10 bases. The CDR3 loop reads CASSLGARGNTEAFF. CDR3 DNA: TGTGCCAGCAGCTTAGGGGCACGGGGGAACACTGAAGCTTTCTTT.

The rearrangement uses TRBV10-3 and TRBJ2-1; TRBD2 agrees at 10 bases. After removal of 9 bases from V and 7 bases from J, the junction contained 9 bases not matched to a gene. Germline loops: CDR1 ENHRY, CDR2 SYGVKD. This CDR3 region has 14 residues. CDR3 region: CAISAAGGPNEQFF. CDR3 nucleotide sequence: TGTGCCATTTCGGCAGCGGGAGGGCCGAATGAGCAGTTCTTC.

This chain links TRBV9 with TRBJ1-6, with 9 bases that match TRBD1. The CDR3 length is 15 residues. Trimming removed 3 bases from V and 7 bases from J; junction bases left unmatched: 5. Germline assignment: CDR1 SGDLS and CDR2 YYNGEE. CDR3 coding DNA: TGTGCCAGCAGCGCCAGGGGGACAGGGAATTCACCCCTCCACTTT. Protein product: CASSARGTGNSPLHF.

The gene calls are TRBV7-8 and TRBJ2-1; 9 bases map to TRBD2. V was clipped by 5 bases and J by 9 bases; unmatched bases: 8. In germline, CDR1 is SGHVS, CDR2 FQNEAQ. The CDR3 totals 14 residues. The CDR3 sequence is CASSLEGTSSEQFF. In DNA form, the CDR3 reads TGTGCCAGCAGCCTGGAAGGGACTAGCTCTGAGCAGTTCTTC.

The chain employs TRBV29-1 and TRBJ2-3, with TRBD1 matching over 7 bases. The V segment lost 1 base and the J segment 6 bases; nucleotides outside the gene matches: 19. CDR1 and CDR2 (germline): SQVTM, ANQGSEA. The CDR3 has 18 amino acids. CDR3 amino acids: CSVEAPGEVAGGLDTQYF. In DNA form, the CDR3 reads TGCAGCGTTGAAGCCCCCGGGGAAGTAGCAGGGGGTTTGGATACGCAGTATTTT.

The genes are TRBV7-9 and TRBJ2-1, with D perhaps matching TRBD2 (5 bases). Germline values: CDR1 SEHNR, CDR2 FQNEAQ (reference sequence). With 3 bases removed from V and 6 bases from J, the gap between germline ends came to 6 bases. This CDR3 contains 12 residues. CDR3 region: CASSFTSNEQFF. Written as DNA, the CDR3 is TGTGCCAGCAGCTTCACTAGCAATGAGCAGTTCTTC.

This rearrangement joins TRBV6-1 to TRBJ1-5; D is ambiguous. V lost 3 bases to trimming and J lost 0 bases, with 12 bases between them. Per the germline V gene, CDR1 is MNHNS and CDR2 is SASEGT. This CDR3 spans 16 amino acids. The CDR3 protein is CASSDLPEYSNQPQHF. In DNA form, the CDR3 reads TGTGCCAGCAGTGACCTACCGGAGTATAGCAATCAGCCCCAGCATTTT.

The genes are TRBV4-1 and TRBJ2-3; TRBD2 aligns across 10 bases. The CDR3 totals 18 residues. Trimming removed 4 bases from V and 2 bases from J; junction bases left unmatched: 12. Germline CDR1 is MGHRA and CDR2 is YSYEKL. The CDR3 region is CASSPPSGRRPPTDTQYF. The CDR3 region has the DNA TGCGCCAGCAGCCCCCCTAGCGGGAGAAGGCCTCCCACAGATACGCAGTATTTT.